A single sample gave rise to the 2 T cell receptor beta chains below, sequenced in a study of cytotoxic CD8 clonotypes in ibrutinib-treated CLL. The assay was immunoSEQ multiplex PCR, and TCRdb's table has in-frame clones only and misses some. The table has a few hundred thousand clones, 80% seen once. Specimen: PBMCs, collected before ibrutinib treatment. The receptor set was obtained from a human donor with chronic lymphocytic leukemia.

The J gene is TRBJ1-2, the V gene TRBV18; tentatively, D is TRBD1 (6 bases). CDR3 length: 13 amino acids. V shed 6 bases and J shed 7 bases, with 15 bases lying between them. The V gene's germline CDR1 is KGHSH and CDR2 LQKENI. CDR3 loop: CASSSTGIGGYTF. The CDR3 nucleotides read TGTGCCAGCTCTTCTACAGGGATAGGTGGCTACACCTTC.

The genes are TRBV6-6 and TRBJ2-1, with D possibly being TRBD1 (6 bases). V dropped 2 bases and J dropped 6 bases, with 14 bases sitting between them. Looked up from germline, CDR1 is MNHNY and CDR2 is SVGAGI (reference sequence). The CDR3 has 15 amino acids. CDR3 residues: CASSYAQGVFNEQFF. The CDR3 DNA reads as TGTGCCAGCAGTTACGCACAGGGAGTATTCAATGAGCAGTTCTTC.